The 10 T cell receptor beta chains reported below all come from one sample, sequenced in a study of T cell responses to AZD1222 COVID-19 vaccine. Assay used: immunoSEQ multiplex PCR; TCRdb lists only in-frame clones, some missing. The sample lists tens of thousands of clones; approximately 84% were seen once. The sample here was peripheral blood, taken on day 0 of AZD1222 vaccination. These receptors originate from an adult in good health.

The CDR3 coding sequence is TGTGCCAGCAGTTCGAGATTAGCGGGGAGTTCCTACGAGCAGTACTTC. Translation: CASSSRLAGSSYEQYF. The V and J genes are TRBV28 and TRBJ2-7, with 8 bases aligning to TRBD2. V lost 4 bases to trimming and J lost 1 base; unmatched junction nucleotides: 9. Germline assignment: CDR1 MDHEN and CDR2 SYDVKM. The CDR3 runs 16 residues.

This clone was found a few times. V and J are TRBV30 and TRBJ2-1; 9 bases map to TRBD2. Trimming took 3 bases from V and 12 from J; bases not matched to a gene: 9. The CDR3 is 13 residues long. Germline V CDR1 and CDR2: GTSNPN, SVGIG (reference sequence). CDR3 amino acids: CAWSRLTSGSQFF. CDR3 nucleotide sequence: TGTGCCTGGAGCCGCTTGACTAGCGGATCGCAGTTCTTC.

The rearrangement joins TRBV5-8 to TRBJ2-2; D is possibly TRBD1 (7 bases). This CDR3 is built from 14 residues. Trimming stripped 4 bases from V and 3 bases from J, with 10 bases between. Germline loops: CDR1 SGHTS, CDR2 YDEGEE. The CDR3 DNA follows: TGTGCCAGCAGCCGGGGGACAGACACCGGGGAGCTGTTTTTT. Encoded protein: CASSRGTDTGELFF.

V and J are TRBV7-2 and TRBJ2-7; 7 positions match TRBD2. The CDR3 contains 14 residues. Trimming at V came to 3 bases and at J to 4 bases, leaving 6 bases not matched to a gene. The germline gives CDR1 SGHTA, CDR2 FQGNSA. The CDR3 DNA follows: TGTGCCAGCAGCTTTGCGGGAGCTCGGTACGAGCAGTACTTC. Translation gives CASSFAGARYEQYF. Full variable domain (rest looked up from reference TRBV7-2 and TRBJ2-7): GAGVSQSPSNKVTEKGKDVELRCDPISGHTALYWYRQSLGQGLEFLIYFQGNSAPDKSGLPSDRFSAERTGGSVSTLTIQRTQQEDSAVYLCASSFAGARYEQYFGPGTRLTVT.

The gene calls are TRBV5-6 and TRBJ1-2, with TRBD1 matching over 8 bases. V gave up 0 bases and J gave up 6 bases; unmatched junction bases: 1. Germline V gives CDR1 SGHDT, CDR2 YYEEEE. This CDR3 spans 13 amino acids. The CDR3 is CASSLAGGDGYTF. The CDR3 region has the DNA TGTGCCAGCAGCTTGGCAGGGGGCGATGGCTACACCTTC. Drawing the rest from reference TRBV5-6 and TRBJ1-2, the complete variable domain is DAGVTQSPTHLIKTRGQQVTLRCSPKSGHDTVSWYQQALGQGPQFIFQYYEEEERQRGNFPDRFSGHQFPNYSSELNVNALLLGDSALYLCASSLAGGDGYTFGSGTRLTVV.

The chain combines TRBV5-3 with TRBJ2-3; 11 bases match TRBD2. TRBV5-3 is classed as an ORF, of uncertain function. V lost 4 bases to trimming and J lost 5 bases; unmatched junction nucleotides: 15. The CDR3 extends over 18 amino acids. CDR3 sequence reads: CARSESAGISGRGDTQYF. Written as DNA, the CDR3 is TGTGCCAGAAGCGAGTCCGCCGGGATTAGCGGGAGGGGAGATACGCAGTATTTT.

The chain employs TRBV3-1 (or the pseudogene TRBV3-2) and TRBJ2-2; 11 bases are shared with TRBD1. This CDR3 region has 15 residues. From germline, CDR1 is LGHDT and CDR2 YNNKEL (reference sequence). The junction had 3 bases not matched to a gene; V was cut back by 4 bases and J by 5 bases. The CDR3: CASSPDRGLTGELFF. For the CDR3, the DNA is TGTGCCAGCAGCCCGGACAGGGGGCTGACCGGGGAGCTGTTTTTT.

J is TRBJ1-1 and V is TRBV7-9; D remains unclear. V dropped 4 bases and J dropped 1 base, with 7 bases sitting between them. CDR1 and CDR2 from the germline V gene are SEHNR and FQNEAQ (reference sequence). The CDR3 spans 13 residues. In DNA, the CDR3 is TGTGCCAGCAGCTCTAACACGAACACTGAAGCTTTCTTT. It codes for CASSSNTNTEAFF. Full variable domain (remainder filled in from reference TRBV7-9 and TRBJ1-1): DTGVSQNPRHKITKRGQNVTFRCDPISEHNRLYWYRQTLGQGPEFLTYFQNEAQLEKSRLLSDRFSAERPKGSFSTLEIQRTEQGDSAMYLCASSSNTNTEAFFGQGTRLTVV.

The rearrangement uses TRBV5-4 and TRBJ2-2; TRBD2 aligns across 8 bases. This CDR3 contains 17 residues. Germline CDR1 and CDR2: SGHNT and YYREEE (reference sequence). Trimming cost V 0 bases and J 6 bases; bases outside gene matches: 10. The CDR3 spells CASSLGPGLDVSGELFF. In DNA form, the CDR3 reads TGTGCCAGCAGCTTGGGTCCGGGACTAGATGTTTCCGGGGAGCTGTTTTTT.

The rearrangement links TRBV27 to TRBJ2-1; TRBD1 matches at 11 bases. V shed 8 bases, J shed 5 bases, and the junction held 11 bases outside the gene matches. The CDR3 runs to 16 residues. The germline V gene encodes CDR1 MNHEY and CDR2 SMNVEV (reference sequence). The CDR3, as DNA: TGTGCCAGCTTACGAACGGGGACAGGGGGAAACAATGAGCAGTTCTTC. Translated, it gives CASLRTGTGGNNEQFF.